The 29 T cell receptor beta chains reported below all come from one sample, sequenced in a study of blood T cell repertoires in COVID-19. Profiled with immunoSEQ multiplex PCR; TCRdb holds only in-frame clones, not every one. The sample shows some 14,000 clones, more than 70% of them seen only once. What was sequenced was peripheral blood. Receptors were obtained from a human donor in a cohort sampled during active COVID-19.

This clone was counted a single time. The chain joins TRBV18 to TRBJ1-1; a possible D gene is TRBD1 (6 bases). The CDR3 runs to 24 residues. The germline V gene has CDR1 KGHSH and CDR2 LQKENI. Trimming stripped 3 bases from V and 1 base from J, with 39 bases between. The DNA of the CDR3 is TGTGCCAGCTCACCGCCACTTCAGGGGCGTGATGGTCCTTTTATGGGCTTAAGGAACACTGAAGCTTTCTTT. It encodes CASSPPLQGRDGPFMGLRNTEAFF.

In its sample, this clone was seen once. The chain links TRBV28 to TRBJ2-7, with 9 bases that match TRBD1. V shed 3 bases, J shed 1 base, and the junction held 10 bases outside the gene matches. The germline V gene encodes CDR1 MDHEN and CDR2 SYDVKM. The CDR3 contains 17 residues. Written as DNA, the CDR3 is TGTGCCAGCAGTTTTCTCGTCATGGGACAGGGTTCCTACGAGCAGTACTTC. This translates into CASSFLVMGQGSYEQYF.

This sequence joins TRBV5-4 and TRBJ2-7; D remains unclear. Germline CDR1 is SGHNT and CDR2 is YYREEE (reference sequence). V lost 0 bases and J 0 bases, leaving 10 bases between the germline ends. This CDR3 comprises 15 residues. DNA of the CDR3: TGTGCCAGCAGCTTGGGGCGGAGTAGCTCCTACGAGCAGTACTTC. This encodes CASSLGRSSSYEQYF.

The gene calls are TRBV19 and TRBJ2-7; 9 positions match TRBD1. V was pared by 4 bases and J by 3 bases, with 10 bases of the junction left unmatched. This CDR3 has 16 amino acids. CDR1 is LNHDA and CDR2 is SQIVND in the germline V gene (reference sequence). The CDR3 protein is CASSKGSGTGFYEQYF. The CDR3 DNA reads TGTGCCAGTAGTAAGGGCTCCGGGACAGGGTTCTACGAGCAGTACTTC.

The rearrangement uses TRBV5-4 and TRBJ1-1, with 8 positions matching TRBD1. Trimming took 6 bases from V and 4 from J; bases not matched to a gene: 11. Per the germline V gene, CDR1 is SGHNT and CDR2 is YYREEE (reference sequence). The CDR3 covers 15 residues. The CDR3 coding sequence is TGTGCCAGCACCTCCGGCAGGACAGGGTTCACTGAAGCTTTCTTT. This encodes CASTSGRTGFTEAFF.

V and J are TRBV18 and TRBJ1-3; 9 nucleotides match TRBD1. V lost 3 bases to trimming and J lost 4 bases; unmatched junction nucleotides: 4. The CDR3 is made up of 15 amino acids. Germline V gene data show CDR1 as KGHSH and CDR2 as LQKENI. The CDR3 DNA is TGTGCCAGCTCACCGGACAGGGGATCCGGAAACACCATATATTTT. Its protein product is CASSPDRGSGNTIYF. The complete variable domain, with remaining parts taken from reference TRBV18 and TRBJ1-3, reads NAGVMQNPRHLVRRRGQEARLRCSPMKGHSHVYWYRQLPEEGLKFMVYLQKENIIDESGMPKERFSAEFPKEGPSILRIQQVVRGDSAAYFCASSPDRGSGNTIYFGEGSWLTVV.

This chain links TRBV3-1 (or the pseudogene TRBV3-2) with TRBJ2-7, with 9 bases identical to TRBD1. Unmatched junction bases numbered 6, after V lost 3 bases and J lost 0 bases. Germline V lookup: CDR1 LGHDT, CDR2 YNNKEL (reference sequence). This CDR3 comprises 16 residues. CDR3 loop: CASSHETGQGSYEQYF. Written as DNA, the CDR3 is TGTGCCAGCAGCCACGAAACGGGACAGGGCTCCTACGAGCAGTACTTC.

The chain employs TRBV29-1 and TRBJ2-5; the D gene is possibly TRBD2 (6 bases). Germline CDR1 reads SQVTM; CDR2 reads ANQGSEA. Trimming stripped 6 bases from V and 3 bases from J, with 20 bases between. The length of the CDR3 is 15 residues. CDR3 DNA: TGCAGCGTGGGACTTGGACGAGCCACTGAAGAGACCCAGTACTTC. As protein: CSVGLGRATEETQYF.

The V and J genes are TRBV4-1 and TRBJ1-1; D perhaps matches TRBD1 (5 bases). The CDR3 runs to 15 residues. CDR1 MGHRA and CDR2 YSYEKL come from the germline V gene. The germline V and J ends were trimmed by 0 bases and 6 bases, with 14 bases remaining between them. In nucleotides, the CDR3 is TGCGCCAGCAGCCAAGATCGACAGCCCTACGCTGAAGCTTTCTTT. As protein: CASSQDRQPYAEAFF.

The chain combines TRBV7-2 with TRBJ2-6; TRBD1 matches 8 bases. Trimming cost V 5 bases and J 6 bases; bases outside gene matches: 3. The germline gives CDR1 SGHTA, CDR2 FQGNSA. The CDR3 has 14 residues. The CDR3: CASSAGQVANVLTF. CDR3 DNA: TGTGCCAGCAGCGCGGGACAGGTGGCCAACGTCCTGACTTTC.

This clone appeared once. The V gene is TRBV20-1, the J gene TRBJ1-2; 9 bases match TRBD1. This CDR3 region has 15 residues. Germline CDR1 and CDR2: DFQATT and SNEGSKA (reference sequence). J gave up 1 base and V 3 bases, and 6 bases lay outside the gene matches. The CDR3 spells CSASEQGAGNYGYTF. CDR3 nucleotides: TGCAGTGCTAGTGAACAGGGGGCTGGTAACTATGGCTACACCTTC.

The V call is TRBV6-5, the J call TRBJ2-3, with 9 nucleotides matching TRBD2. Trimming took 7 bases from V and 1 from J; bases not matched to a gene: 3. Germline CDR1 is MNHEY and CDR2 is SVGAGI. The CDR3 length is 14 residues. CDR3 sequence reads: CASTIAGGTDTQYF. The CDR3 DNA reads as TGTGCCAGCACCATAGCGGGGGGCACAGATACGCAGTATTTT.

The chain recombines TRBV27 with TRBJ2-3; a possible D gene is TRBD2 (6 bases). Trimming cost V 4 bases and J 0 bases, with 14 bases left between them. Germline CDR1 is MNHEY and CDR2 is SMNVEV (reference sequence). The CDR3 length is 16 residues. The CDR3 sequence: CASSSSGGTSTDTQYF. CDR3 nucleotides: TGTGCCAGCAGTTCTTCTGGGGGGACTAGCACAGATACGCAGTATTTT.

This chain connects TRBV5-5 to TRBJ1-6; possible D gene TRBD1, 5 bases. Trimming removed 0 bases at V and 4 bases at J, with 8 bases between. The CDR3 consists of 15 residues. Looked up from germline, CDR1 is SGHKS and CDR2 is YYEKEE (reference sequence). Written as DNA, the CDR3 is TGTGCCAGCAGCTTGGTGGACACTTATAATTCACCCCTCCACTTT. This translates into CASSLVDTYNSPLHF.

This clone was counted once. This chain connects TRBV5-1 to TRBJ1-6; no clear D gene. Germline CDR1 and CDR2: SGHRS and YFSETQ. Trimming pared 0 bases from V and 0 bases from J, leaving 7 bases between. CDR3 length equals 16 residues. In DNA, the CDR3 is TGCGCCAGCAGCTTGGCGGGAAACTCCTATAATTCACCCCTCCACTTT. Encoded protein: CASSLAGNSYNSPLHF. The full variable domain, its missing parts supplied by reference TRBV5-1 and TRBJ1-6, is KAGVTQTPRYLIKTRGQQVTLSCSPISGHRSVSWYQQTPGQGLQFLFEYFSETQRNKGNFPGRFSGRQFSNSRSEMNVSTLELGDSALYLCASSLAGNSYNSPLHFGNGTRLTVT.

The gene calls are TRBV10-1 and TRBJ2-1, with D perhaps TRBD2 (6 bases). CDR1 is WNHNN, CDR2 SYGVQD, per germline (reference sequence). Trimming cost V 9 bases and J 0 bases, with 15 bases left between them. CDR3 size: 15 residues. In DNA form, the CDR3 reads TGCGCCAGTAGCCGGGACTTAAGCTCCTACAATGAGCAGTTCTTC. Protein sequence: CASSRDLSSYNEQFF.

V is TRBV30 and J is TRBJ1-4; 9 bases match TRBD1. Germline V gives CDR1 GTSNPN, CDR2 SVGIG (reference sequence). CDR3 size: 16 residues. J was trimmed by 8 bases and V by 0 bases; bases with no gene match: 10. The CDR3 nucleotides are TGTGCCTGGAGTGTGCTAACAGGGGGCGGTGGAGAAAAACTGTTTTTT. The encoded protein is CAWSVLTGGGGEKLFF.

The chain links TRBV15 to TRBJ2-6, with D uncertain. CDR1 is LNHNV and CDR2 is YYDKDF in the germline V gene (reference sequence). The V and J ends lost 1 base and 0 bases respectively, with 19 bases between them. The CDR3 covers 20 residues. The CDR3 loop is CATSRGLEQHPYSGANVLTF. DNA for the CDR3: TGTGCCACCAGCAGAGGGCTGGAACAGCACCCATACTCTGGGGCCAACGTCCTGACTTTC.

V usage is TRBV6-6 and J usage is TRBJ1-4, with D possibly TRBD1 on 6 matching bases. V lost 7 bases, J lost 6 bases, and 18 bases lay in between. This CDR3 contains 15 residues. The germline CDR1 and CDR2 sequences are MNHNY and SVGAGI (reference sequence). This chain's CDR3 is CASTPRGAGDEKLFF. The CDR3 nucleotides are TGTGCCAGCACCCCCCGAGGGGCAGGGGATGAAAAACTGTTTTTT.

The rearrangement uses TRBV7-2 and TRBJ1-6; 7 bases agree with TRBD1. V dropped 5 bases and J dropped 5; count of bases not matched to a gene: 9. The CDR3 is 16 residues long. The germline gives CDR1 SGHTA, CDR2 FQGNSA. The CDR3 sequence is CASSRDGQVNNSPLHF. The CDR3 region has the DNA TGTGCCAGCAGCCGGGACGGACAGGTTAATAATTCACCCCTCCACTTT.

The chain employs TRBV19 and TRBJ2-5; TRBD1 matches at 7 bases. The CDR3 is made up of 13 amino acids. The V gene end was trimmed by 3 bases and the J gene end by 10 bases; junction bases not matched to a gene: 8. From germline, CDR1 is LNHDA and CDR2 SQIVND (reference sequence). The CDR3 DNA reads TGTGCCAGTAGTATTGGTAGCAGGGGGATCCAGTACTTC. Its translation: CASSIGSRGIQYF.

V and J are TRBV10-2 and TRBJ2-5; no reliable D call. V was cut by 11 bases and J by 7 bases, with 17 bases left in between. Germline CDR1 and CDR2: WSHSY and SAAADI. CDR3 length: 12 amino acids. CDR3: CAASGGPGTQYF. The CDR3 DNA is TGCGCCGCCAGTGGTGGCCCAGGGACCCAGTACTTC.

This clone turned up a few times. The J gene is TRBJ2-7, the V gene TRBV7-2; 7 bases map to TRBD1. This CDR3 contains 16 residues. The trim removed 4 bases at V and 4 bases at J, leaving 13 bases unmatched. Germline CDR1 SGHTA, CDR2 FQGNSA. CDR3 region: CASSSRPGQANYEQYF. For the CDR3, the DNA is TGTGCCAGCAGCTCACGCCCCGGACAGGCTAATTACGAGCAGTACTTC.

The chain carries TRBV25-1 and TRBJ2-7; D is unresolved. The V end was cut by 7 bases, the J end by 2 bases, with 9 bases between. The CDR3 is 12 residues long. Germline V lookup: CDR1 MGHDK, CDR2 SYGVNS. CDR3 nucleotides: TGTGCCAGCAATGCAGGAACCTACGAGCAGTACTTC. It translates to CASNAGTYEQYF.

The chain carries TRBV7-9 and TRBJ1-2; 8 positions agree with TRBD1. The germline V gene encodes CDR1 SEHNR and CDR2 FQNEAQ (reference sequence). This CDR3 spans 15 amino acids. Losses at the gene ends were 4 bases for V and 5 bases for J; bases not matched to a gene: 9. DNA for the CDR3: TGTGCCAGCAGCTCGACAGGGGAGAGTGTGTATGGCTACACCTTC. Its translation: CASSSTGESVYGYTF.

The chain is built from TRBV21-1 and TRBJ2-4; no DNA check was done on the table's D call, TRBD2. TRBV21-1 has pseudogene status. The CDR3 covers 19 residues. The CDR3 DNA sequence: TGTGCCAGCAGCAAAGTCGGGACTAGCGCCTTATTAGCCAAAAACATTCAGTACTTC. Protein sequence: CASSKVGTSALLAKNIQYF.

The chain is built from TRBV10-1 and TRBJ2-2; 10 bases are a match to TRBD2. Germline V lookup: CDR1 WNHNN, CDR2 SYGVQD (reference sequence). J was trimmed by 5 bases and V by 8 bases; bases with no gene match: 5. The CDR3 totals 14 residues. The CDR3 spells CASGPSGSTGELFF. As DNA, the CDR3 is TGCGCCAGCGGGCCTAGCGGGAGTACCGGGGAGCTGTTTTTT.

The rearrangement joins TRBV5-6 to TRBJ1-3, with D possibly being TRBD1 (5 bases). Germline V gene lookup returns CDR1 SGHDT and CDR2 YYEEEE. The CDR3 extends over 16 amino acids. The V end lost 4 bases, the J end lost 0 bases, and 14 bases lay between the germline ends. CDR3 residues: CASSLGLTSSGNTIYF. CDR3 DNA sequence: TGTGCCAGCAGCCTGGGACTTACGAGCTCTGGAAACACCATATATTTT.

V gene TRBV19 combines with J gene TRBJ1-1; D is possibly TRBD1 (6 bases). The germline V gene has CDR1 LNHDA and CDR2 SQIVND (reference sequence). The CDR3 runs 16 residues. The ends were cut back, 6 bases at V and 1 base at J, with 18 bases in the middle. The CDR3 DNA sequence: TGTGCCAGTAGCCTTGGGTGGGGGCAGTCGAACACTGAAGCTTTCTTT. Its protein product is CASSLGWGQSNTEAFF. Full variable domain (remainder filled in from reference TRBV19 and TRBJ1-1): DGGITQSPKYLFRKEGQNVTLSCEQNLNHDAMYWYRQDPGQGLRLIYYSQIVNDFQKGDIAEGYSVSREKKESFPLTVTSAQKNPTAFYLCASSLGWGQSNTEAFFGQGTRLTVV.